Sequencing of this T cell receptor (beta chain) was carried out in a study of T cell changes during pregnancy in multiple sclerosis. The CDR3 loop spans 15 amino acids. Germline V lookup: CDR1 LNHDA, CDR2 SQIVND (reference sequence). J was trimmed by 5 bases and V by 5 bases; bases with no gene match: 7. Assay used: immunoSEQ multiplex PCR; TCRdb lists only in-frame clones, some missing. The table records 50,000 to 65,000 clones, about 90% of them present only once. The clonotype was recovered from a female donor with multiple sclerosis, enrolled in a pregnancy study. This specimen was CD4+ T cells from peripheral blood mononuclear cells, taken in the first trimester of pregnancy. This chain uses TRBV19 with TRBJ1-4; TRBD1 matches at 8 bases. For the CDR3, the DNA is TGTGCCAGTAGTTTTGGACAGGGAGCGAATGAAAAACTGTTTTTT. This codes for CASSFGQGANEKLFF.